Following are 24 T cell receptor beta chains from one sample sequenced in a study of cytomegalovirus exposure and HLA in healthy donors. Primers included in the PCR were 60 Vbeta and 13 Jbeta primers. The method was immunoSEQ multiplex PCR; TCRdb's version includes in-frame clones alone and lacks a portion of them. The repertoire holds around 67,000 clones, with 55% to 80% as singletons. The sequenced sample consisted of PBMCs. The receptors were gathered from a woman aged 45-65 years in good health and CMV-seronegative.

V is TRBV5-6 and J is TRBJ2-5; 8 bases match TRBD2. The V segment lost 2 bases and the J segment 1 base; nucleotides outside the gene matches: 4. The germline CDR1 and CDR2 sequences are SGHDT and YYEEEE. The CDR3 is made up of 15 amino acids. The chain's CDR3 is CASSLAGVSQETQYF. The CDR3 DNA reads TGTGCCAGCAGCTTAGCGGGGGTCAGCCAAGAGACCCAGTACTTC. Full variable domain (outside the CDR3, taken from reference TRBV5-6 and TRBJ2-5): DAGVTQSPTHLIKTRGQQVTLRCSPKSGHDTVSWYQQALGQGPQFIFQYYEEEERQRGNFPDRFSGHQFPNYSSELNVNALLLGDSALYLCASSLAGVSQETQYFGPGTRLLVL.

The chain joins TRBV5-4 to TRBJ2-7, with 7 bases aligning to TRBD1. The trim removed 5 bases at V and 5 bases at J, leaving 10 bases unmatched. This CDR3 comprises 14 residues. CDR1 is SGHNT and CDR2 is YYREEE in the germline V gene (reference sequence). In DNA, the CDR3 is TGTGCCAGCAGTCGACGACAGGGAGCTCACGAGCAGTACTTC. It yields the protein CASSRRQGAHEQYF.

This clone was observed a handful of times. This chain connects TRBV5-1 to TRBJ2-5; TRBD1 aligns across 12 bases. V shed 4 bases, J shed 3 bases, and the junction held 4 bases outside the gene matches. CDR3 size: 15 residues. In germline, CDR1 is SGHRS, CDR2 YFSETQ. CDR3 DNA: TGCGCCAGCAGCCCAGGGACAGGGGGCGAAGAGACCCAGTACTTC. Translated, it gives CASSPGTGGEETQYF.

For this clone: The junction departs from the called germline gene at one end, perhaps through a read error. CDR3 region: CASIYVPSSSEQYF. CDR3 sequence (DNA): TGTGCCAGCATCTACGTCCCGAGCTCCTCCGAGCAGTACTTC. The chain couples TRBV2 to TRBJ2-7; D gene unclear. In germline, CDR1 is SNHLY, CDR2 FYNNEI. The CDR3 spans 14 residues.

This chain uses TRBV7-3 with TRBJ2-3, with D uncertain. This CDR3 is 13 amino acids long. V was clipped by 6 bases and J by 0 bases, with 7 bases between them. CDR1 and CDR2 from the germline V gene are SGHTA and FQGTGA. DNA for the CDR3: TGTGCCAGCAGTGGCGGAAGCACAGATACGCAGTATTTT. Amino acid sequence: CASSGGSTDTQYF.

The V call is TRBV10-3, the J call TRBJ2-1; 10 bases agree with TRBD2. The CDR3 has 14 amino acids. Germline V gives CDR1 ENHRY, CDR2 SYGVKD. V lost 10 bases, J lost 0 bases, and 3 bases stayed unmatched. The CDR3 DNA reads TGTGCCACCGGACTAGCGGACTCCTACAATGAGCAGTTCTTC. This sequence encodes CATGLADSYNEQFF.

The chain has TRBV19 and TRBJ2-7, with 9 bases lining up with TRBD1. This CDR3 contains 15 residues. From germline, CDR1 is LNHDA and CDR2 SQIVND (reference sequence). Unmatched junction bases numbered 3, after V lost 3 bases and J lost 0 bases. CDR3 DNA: TGTGCCAGTAGTATTGGACAGGGGAACTCCTACGAGCAGTACTTC. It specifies CASSIGQGNSYEQYF. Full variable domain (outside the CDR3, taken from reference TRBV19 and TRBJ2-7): DGGITQSPKYLFRKEGQNVTLSCEQNLNHDAMYWYRQDPGQGLRLIYYSQIVNDFQKGDIAEGYSVSREKKESFPLTVTSAQKNPTAFYLCASSIGQGNSYEQYFGPGTRLTVT.

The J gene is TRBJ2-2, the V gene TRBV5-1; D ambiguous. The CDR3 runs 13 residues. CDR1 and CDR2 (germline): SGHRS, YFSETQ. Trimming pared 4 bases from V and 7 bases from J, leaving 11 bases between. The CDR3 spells CASSRPQDGELFF. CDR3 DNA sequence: TGCGCCAGCAGCCGTCCCCAGGACGGGGAGCTGTTTTTT.

Here the CDR3 reads CASSQDLSRPYEQYF. CDR3 sequence (DNA): TGTGCCAGCAGCCAAGATTTGTCGCGGCCTTACGAGCAGTACTTC. This sequence joins TRBV4-2 and TRBJ2-7; the D is unclear. The CDR3 length is 15 residues. The germline CDR1 and CDR2 sequences are LGHNA and YNFKEQ. Trimming pared 0 bases from V and 4 bases from J, leaving 13 bases between.

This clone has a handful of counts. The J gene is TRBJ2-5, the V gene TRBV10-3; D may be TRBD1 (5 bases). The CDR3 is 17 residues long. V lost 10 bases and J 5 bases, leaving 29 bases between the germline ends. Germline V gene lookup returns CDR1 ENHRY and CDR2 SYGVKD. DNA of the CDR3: TGTGCCACCCACGCCGGGCAGGGAACGGAGCAATTGGAGACCCAGTACTTC. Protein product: CATHAGQGTEQLETQYF.

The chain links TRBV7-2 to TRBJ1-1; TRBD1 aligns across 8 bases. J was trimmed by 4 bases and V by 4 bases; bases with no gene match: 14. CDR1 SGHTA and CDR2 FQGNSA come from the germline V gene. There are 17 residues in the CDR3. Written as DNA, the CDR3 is TGTGCCAGCAGCTCGCAAACAGGGGGGCCCACGGGCACTGAAGCTTTCTTT. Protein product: CASSSQTGGPTGTEAFF.

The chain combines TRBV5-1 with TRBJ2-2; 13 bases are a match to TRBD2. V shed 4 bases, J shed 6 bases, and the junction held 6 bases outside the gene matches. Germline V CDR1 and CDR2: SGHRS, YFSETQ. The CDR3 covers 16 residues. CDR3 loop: CASSILAGGPPGELFF. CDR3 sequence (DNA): TGCGCCAGCAGCATACTAGCGGGAGGGCCTCCCGGGGAGCTGTTTTTT.

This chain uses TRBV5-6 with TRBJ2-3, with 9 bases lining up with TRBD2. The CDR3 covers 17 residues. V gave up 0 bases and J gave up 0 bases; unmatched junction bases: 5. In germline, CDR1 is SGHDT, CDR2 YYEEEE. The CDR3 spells CASSLEAGGWSTDTQYF. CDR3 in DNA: TGTGCCAGCAGCTTGGAAGCGGGAGGTTGGAGCACAGATACGCAGTATTTT.

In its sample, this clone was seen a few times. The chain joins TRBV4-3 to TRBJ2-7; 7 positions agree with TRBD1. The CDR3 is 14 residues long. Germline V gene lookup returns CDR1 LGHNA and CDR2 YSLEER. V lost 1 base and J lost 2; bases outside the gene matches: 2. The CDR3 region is CASSQGQGTYEQYF. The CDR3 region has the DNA TGCGCCAGCAGCCAAGGACAGGGTACCTACGAGCAGTACTTC.

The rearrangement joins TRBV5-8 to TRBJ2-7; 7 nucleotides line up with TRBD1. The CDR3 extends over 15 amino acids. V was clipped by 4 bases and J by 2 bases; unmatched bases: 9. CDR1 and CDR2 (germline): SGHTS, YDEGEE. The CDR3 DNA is TGTGCCAGCAGCCGCTCCCGAGACAGGGCCTACGAGCAGTACTTC. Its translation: CASSRSRDRAYEQYF.

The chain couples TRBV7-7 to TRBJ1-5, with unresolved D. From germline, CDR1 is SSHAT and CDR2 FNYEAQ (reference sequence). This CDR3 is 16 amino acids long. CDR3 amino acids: CASLWWALDSNQPQHF. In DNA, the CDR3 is TGTGCTAGTCTGTGGTGGGCCCTGGATAGCAATCAGCCCCAGCATTTT.

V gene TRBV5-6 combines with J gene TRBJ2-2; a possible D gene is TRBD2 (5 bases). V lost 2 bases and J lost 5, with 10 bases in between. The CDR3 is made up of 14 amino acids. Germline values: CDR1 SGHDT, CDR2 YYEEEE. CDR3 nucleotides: TGTGCCAGCAGCTTTATGTGGGAGACCGGGGAGCTGTTTTTT. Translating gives CASSFMWETGELFF.

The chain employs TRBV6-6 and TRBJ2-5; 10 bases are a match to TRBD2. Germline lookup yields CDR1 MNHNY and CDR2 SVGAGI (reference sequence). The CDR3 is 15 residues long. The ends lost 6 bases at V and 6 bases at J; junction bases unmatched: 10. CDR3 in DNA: TGTGCCAGCAGGTTAGCGGGAGGAGATAGTAAGACCCAGTACTTC. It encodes CASRLAGGDSKTQYF.

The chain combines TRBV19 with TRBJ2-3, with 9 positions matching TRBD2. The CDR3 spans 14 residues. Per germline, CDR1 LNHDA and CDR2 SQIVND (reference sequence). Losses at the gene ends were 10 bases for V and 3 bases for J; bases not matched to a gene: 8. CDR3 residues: CATQASGRTDTQYF. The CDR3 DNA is TGTGCCACCCAAGCGAGCGGGAGGACAGATACGCAGTATTTT.

As DNA, the CDR3 is TGCAGCGTTGAAGAGATCGGGGATGGCTACACCTTC. Its translation: CSVEEIGDGYTF. The J gene is TRBJ1-2, the V gene TRBV29-1; D is uncertain. V was shortened by 0 bases and J by 6 bases, with 8 bases between the two germline ends. The germline gives CDR1 SQVTM, CDR2 ANQGSEA. The CDR3 consists of 12 residues.

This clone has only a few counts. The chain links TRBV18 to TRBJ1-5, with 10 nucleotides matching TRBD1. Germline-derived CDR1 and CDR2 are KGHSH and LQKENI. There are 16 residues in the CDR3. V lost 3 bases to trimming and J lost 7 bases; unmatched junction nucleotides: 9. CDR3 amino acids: CASSPGDRGLSQPQHF. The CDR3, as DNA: TGTGCCAGCTCACCGGGGGACAGGGGCCTTTCCCAGCCCCAGCATTTT.

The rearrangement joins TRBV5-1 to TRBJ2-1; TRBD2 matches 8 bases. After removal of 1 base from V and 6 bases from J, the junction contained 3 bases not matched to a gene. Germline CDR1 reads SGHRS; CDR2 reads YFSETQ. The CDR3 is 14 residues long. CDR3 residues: CASSLLAGTNEQFF. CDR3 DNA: TGCGCCAGCAGCTTGCTAGCGGGTACCAATGAGCAGTTCTTC.

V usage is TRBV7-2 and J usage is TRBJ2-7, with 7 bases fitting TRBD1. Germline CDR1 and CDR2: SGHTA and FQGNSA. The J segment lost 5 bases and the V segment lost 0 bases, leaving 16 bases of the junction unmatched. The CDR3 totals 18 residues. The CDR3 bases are TGTGCCAGCAGCTTAGCCCTGTTCTTTGGGACAGCACCCGACGAGCAGTACTTC. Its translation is CASSLALFFGTAPDEQYF.

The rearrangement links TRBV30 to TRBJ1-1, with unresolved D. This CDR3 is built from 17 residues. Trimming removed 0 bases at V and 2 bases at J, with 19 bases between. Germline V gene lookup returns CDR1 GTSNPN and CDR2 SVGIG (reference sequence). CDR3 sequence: CAWSVPAGSRTNTEAFF. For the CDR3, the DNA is TGTGCCTGGAGTGTACCCGCGGGATCCAGGACTAACACTGAAGCTTTCTTT.